Listed here are 9 T cell receptor beta chains from one sample, sequenced in a study of T cells in Graves' hyperthyroidism and ophthalmopathy. Authors of the study amplified TCR beta CDR3 regions from RNA transcripts. TCR CDR3 underwent first-round RT-PCR with the HTBI primer set. TCRdb reanalysed the multiplex PCR reads using MiXCR and keeps one entry per CDR3 protein. The table has about 290,000 distinct CDR3 sequences, about 14% seen once. The specimen was blood. The source is a woman in her twenties or thirties with Graves' hyperthyroidism that later progressed to Graves' ophthalmopathy.

This clonotype has at least ten counts. The chain carries TRBV6-2 or TRBV6-3 and TRBJ2-2, with 11 positions matching TRBD1. V shed 6 bases, J shed 6 bases, and the junction held 9 bases outside the gene matches. This CDR3 is built from 16 residues. Per germline, CDR1 MNHEY and CDR2 SVGEGT. The CDR3 DNA follows: TGTGCCAGCAGGAGGACAGGGGGCGTCTCTTCCGGGGAGCTGTTTTTT. This encodes CASRRTGGVSSGELFF.

A few counts support this clonotype. This chain links TRBV20-1 with TRBJ2-2; D may be TRBD1 or TRBD2 (5 bases each). The CDR3 runs 14 residues. Germline CDR1 DFQATT, CDR2 SNEGSKA (reference sequence). Trimming pared 3 bases from V and 1 base from J, leaving 9 bases between. The CDR3 DNA follows: TGCAGTGCTAGCGGGACGAAGAACACCGGGGAGCTGTTTTTT. Amino acid sequence: CSASGTKNTGELFF.

This clonotype was detected many times. DNA of the CDR3: TGTGCCAGCAGCCAGCAGGGGAACAATCAGCCCCAGCATTTT. This encodes CASSQQGNNQPQHF. V gene TRBV7-9 combines with J gene TRBJ1-5; possible D gene TRBD1, 6 bases. The V end was cut by 5 bases, the J end by 3 bases, with 11 bases between. Germline V CDR1 and CDR2: SEHNR, FQNEAQ (reference sequence). The CDR3 runs to 14 residues. The entire variable domain, with the rest obtained from reference TRBV7-9 and TRBJ1-5, is as follows: DTGVSQNPRHKITKRGQNVTFRCDPISEHNRLYWYRQTLGQGPEFLTYFQNEAQLEKSRLLSDRFSAERPKGSFSTLEIQRTEQGDSAMYLCASSQQGNNQPQHFGDGTRLSIL.

Details on this clonotype: A clone one base away is much larger, so this may be a read error. In nucleotides, the CDR3 is TGTGCCAGCAGCCACGAGGGACGGATGGACAGAGATACGCAGTATTTT. Translating it yields CASSHEGRMDRDTQYF. The V call is TRBV3-1, the J call TRBJ2-3; D might be TRBD1 (6 bases). The germline V and J ends were trimmed by 3 bases and 5 bases, with 18 bases remaining between them. CDR1 is LGHDT and CDR2 is YNNKEL in the germline V gene (reference sequence). The CDR3 length is 16 residues.

This clonotype has more than one count but fewer than ten. V gene TRBV5-8 combines with J gene TRBJ1-5; 7 bases are a match to TRBD1. Germline values: CDR1 SGHTS, CDR2 YDEGEE. Unmatched junction bases numbered 7, after V lost 5 bases and J lost 2 bases. This CDR3 region has 15 residues. DNA of the CDR3: TGTGCCAGCAGACGACAGGGCGGGGGCAATCAGCCCCAGCATTTT. This sequence encodes CASRRQGGGNQPQHF.

This clonotype appeared many times. This rearrangement joins TRBV20-1 to TRBJ1-1; no firm D call. CDR3 length: 12 residues. In germline, CDR1 is DFQATT, CDR2 SNEGSKA (reference sequence). The V end lost 6 bases, the J end lost 4 bases, and 12 bases lay between the germline ends. This CDR3 is CSAKPAGTEAFF. CDR3 nucleotides: TGCAGTGCGAAGCCTGCCGGCACTGAAGCTTTCTTT.

This clonotype showed up many times. This chain links TRBV27 with TRBJ2-1, with a weak D call TRBD1 (5 bases). Germline-derived CDR1 and CDR2 are MNHEY and SMNVEV (reference sequence). V was cut by 0 bases and J by 4 bases, with 10 bases left in between. The CDR3 contains 15 residues. The CDR3 DNA follows: TGTGCCAGCAGTTTATCGGGGCCGGAATACAATGAGCAGTTCTTC. Its protein is CASSLSGPEYNEQFF.

The table lists this clonotype with many counts. The genes are TRBV30 and TRBJ2-5, with D unresolved. Trimming pared 3 bases from V and 1 base from J, leaving 9 bases between. This CDR3 contains 13 residues. Germline values: CDR1 GTSNPN, CDR2 SVGIG (reference sequence). This CDR3 is CAWSAGRQETQYF. Written as DNA, the CDR3 is TGTGCCTGGAGCGCCGGACGCCAAGAGACCCAGTACTTC.

This clonotype was detected a few times. This rearrangement joins TRBV7-2 to TRBJ2-2; 8 nucleotides align to TRBD2. CDR3 length equals 16 residues. Losses at the gene ends were 5 bases for V and 5 bases for J; bases not matched to a gene: 10. Per the germline V gene, CDR1 is SGHTA and CDR2 is FQGNSA. CDR3 region: CASSPAGGAGTGELFF. The CDR3 DNA sequence: TGTGCCAGCAGCCCGGCGGGGGGCGCAGGAACCGGGGAGCTGTTTTTT.